This T cell receptor beta chain was found in a study of PD-1 blockade in mismatch repair-deficient tumors. Overall study: All were previously treated, progressing patients with about 12 mismatch repair-deficient cancer types.

General study findings and limits: Rapid post-treatment expansion, then contraction, generally preceding radiologic response, marked tumor-resident clones.

CDR1 and CDR2 from the germline V gene are SGHNT and YENEEA. The CDR3 loop spans 13 amino acids. V lost 7 bases and J 3 bases, leaving 12 bases between the germline ends. A word on this clone: The antigen is undetermined.

The data were produced by immunoSEQ multiplex PCR, yet TCRdb's version contains in-frame clones alone and is incomplete. The repertoire holds some 100,000 clones, 82% seen once, with roughly 6.2% in the top ten. All patients were mismatch repair deficient, assessed by either PCR or immunohistochemistry. Three pembrolizumab responders had their TCRs sequenced. The V gene is TRBV11-3, the J gene TRBJ1-1, with no clear D. The sequence was collected from an adult with mismatch repair-deficient cancer. The material sequenced was peripheral blood, taken about 36 weeks after starting pembrolizumab. CDR3 nucleotides: TGTGCCAGCACCTTTGATGGGGACACTGAAGCTTTCTTT. Translated, it gives CASTFDGDTEAFF.